A single T cell receptor beta chain is shown here with its context. Here immunoSEQ multiplex PCR was the method, and the copy in TCRdb shows in-frame clones only, minus some. Among some 130,000 clones listed, 80% to 90% were seen once. This record comes from a study of T cell responses to AZD1222 COVID-19 vaccine. The CDR3 has 15 amino acids. Germline V gene data show CDR1 as MGHDK and CDR2 as SYGVNS. The trim removed 5 bases at V and 6 bases at J, leaving 12 bases unmatched. The chain joins TRBV25-1 to TRBJ1-2; 7 bases fit TRBD1. The sample in question was peripheral blood, obtained 28 days after the second AZD1222 dose. This TCR was recovered from an adult who received the AZD1222 COVID-19 vaccine. The CDR3: CASSSPGGSLHGYTF. CDR3 sequence (DNA): TGTGCCAGCAGTAGCCCAGGGGGGTCCCTCCATGGCTACACCTTC.